This TCR beta chain is drawn from a study of blood T cell repertoires in COVID-19. There are 14 residues in the CDR3. The germline V gene has CDR1 SEHNR and CDR2 FQNEAQ (reference sequence). V dropped 1 base and J dropped 8; count of bases not matched to a gene: 6. The data were produced by immunoSEQ multiplex PCR, yet TCRdb's version contains in-frame clones alone and is incomplete. The table shows about 200,000 clones, with 88% occurring only once. The chain combines TRBV7-9 with TRBJ1-2; the match to TRBD1 covers 8 bases. This sequence originates from a man younger than 35 with active or convalescent COVID-19. Sequenced material: peripheral blood. The CDR3 sequence is CASSLGTGRGGYTF. The CDR3 bases are TGTGCCAGCAGCTTAGGGACAGGGAGGGGAGGCTACACCTTC.